Listed here are 8 T cell receptor beta chains from one sample, sequenced in a study of blood T cell repertoires in COVID-19. TCRdb's copy holds only in-frame clones and misses some; the assay was immunoSEQ multiplex PCR. The repertoire holds roughly 320,000 clones, with over 75% as singletons. Material for sequencing was peripheral blood. These receptors were obtained from a human donor in a cohort sampled during active COVID-19.

The chain joins TRBV18 to TRBJ1-5, with TRBD1 matching over 11 bases. Germline V gene lookup returns CDR1 KGHSH and CDR2 LQKENI. This CDR3 region has 16 residues. V lost 5 bases, J lost 4 bases, and 7 bases stayed unmatched. The CDR3 reads CASSSGTGGLNQPQHF. The DNA of the CDR3 is TGTGCCAGCTCATCAGGGACAGGGGGACTAAATCAGCCCCAGCATTTT.

In this sample, this clone turned up once. The genes are TRBV19 and TRBJ2-3; maybe TRBD2 (5 bases). The CDR3 has 14 residues. V dropped 7 bases and J dropped 2 bases, with 13 bases sitting between them. Per the germline V gene, CDR1 is LNHDA and CDR2 is SQIVND (reference sequence). For the CDR3, the DNA is TGTGCCAGTAAGGCTCCGGGGAACACAGATACGCAGTATTTT. It is translated as CASKAPGNTDTQYF. Full variable domain (rest looked up from reference TRBV19 and TRBJ2-3): DGGITQSPKYLFRKEGQNVTLSCEQNLNHDAMYWYRQDPGQGLRLIYYSQIVNDFQKGDIAEGYSVSREKKESFPLTVTSAQKNPTAFYLCASKAPGNTDTQYFGPGTRLTVL.

The V and J genes are TRBV6-1 and TRBJ1-2, with 7 bases that match TRBD1. CDR1 is MNHNS and CDR2 is SASEGT in the germline V gene. The CDR3 is 17 residues long. Trimming took 2 bases from V and 4 from J; bases not matched to a gene: 13. CDR3 sequence reads: CASSERVMDRNLYGYTF. The CDR3 DNA sequence: TGTGCCAGCAGTGAAAGAGTGATGGACAGGAACCTCTATGGCTACACCTTC.

The chain couples TRBV27 to TRBJ1-1; the D gene is possibly TRBD1 (6 bases). The CDR3 sequence is 13 residues long. Deletions cut 4 bases from V and 4 bases from J, with 10 bases between. Germline V CDR1 and CDR2: MNHEY, SMNVEV (reference sequence). DNA of the CDR3: TGTGCCAGCAGTTCGGACAGACCCACTGAAGCTTTCTTT. This codes for CASSSDRPTEAFF.

This clone was observed a single time. The chain couples TRBV14 to TRBJ2-3, with D perhaps matching TRBD1 (5 bases). This CDR3 spans 14 amino acids. The V end was cut by 4 bases, the J end by 2 bases, with 10 bases between. CDR1 and CDR2 from the germline V gene are SGHDN and FVKESK. The CDR3 loop reads CASSRGAITDTQYF. In nucleotides, the CDR3 is TGTGCCAGCAGCCGTGGGGCGATCACAGATACGCAGTATTTT.

This chain links TRBV29-1 with TRBJ1-2; maybe TRBD1 (5 bases). Germline CDR1 is SQVTM and CDR2 is ANQGSEA. The V and J ends lost 6 bases and 3 bases respectively, with 17 bases between them. The length of the CDR3 is 14 residues. The CDR3 sequence: CSVGRGSSYYGYTF. In nucleotides, the CDR3 is TGCAGCGTCGGGCGGGGCTCCTCCTACTATGGCTACACCTTC.

The chain links TRBV3-1 (or the pseudogene TRBV3-2) to TRBJ1-5; D is possibly TRBD1 (5 bases). This CDR3 has 15 amino acids. V shed 0 bases and J shed 2 bases, with 8 bases lying between them. CDR1 is LGHDT and CDR2 is YNNKEL in the germline V gene (reference sequence). As DNA, the CDR3 is TGTGCCAGCAGCCAAGATGGAGGGGGCAATCAGCCCCAGCATTTT. Translation: CASSQDGGGNQPQHF.

This chain joins TRBV15 and TRBJ2-1; 7 positions match TRBD1. CDR1 is LNHNV and CDR2 is YYDKDF in the germline V gene (reference sequence). This CDR3 is built from 14 residues. The trim removed 1 base at V and 3 bases at J, leaving 0 bases unmatched. CDR3 sequence: CATSRGTGYNEQFF. CDR3 sequence (DNA): TGTGCCACCAGCAGAGGGACAGGCTACAATGAGCAGTTCTTC.